This paragraph covers one T cell receptor beta chain sequence. The antigen is undetermined. These data belong to a study of a mutant IDH1 vaccine in newly diagnosed glioma. Stated time point: week 23, last vaccination. Topical imiquimod accompanied each vaccine dose, which consisted of 300 ug of mutant IDH1 20-mer peptide. Some clones are missing from TCRdb's copy, which holds only in-frame ones; the method was immunoSEQ multiplex PCR. Here the sample spans 30,000 to 40,000 clones, roughly 76% being singletons. The source of this sequence is a man in his forties with glioma. Sequencing used PBMCs, obtained from a glioma patient whose treatment included an IDH1 peptide vaccine.

The DNA for the CDR3 is TGTGCCAGCAGCGCCTACAGCGGGACAGATACTAACTATGGCTACACCTTC. Translating gives CASSAYSGTDTNYGYTF. V and J are TRBV9 and TRBJ1-2; 7 bases line up with TRBD1. The CDR3 runs 17 residues. The germline V gene encodes CDR1 SGDLS and CDR2 YYNGEE. Unmatched junction bases numbered 11, after V lost 3 bases and J lost 0 bases. Filled out from reference TRBV9 and TRBJ1-2, the complete variable domain reads DSGVTQTPKHLITATGQRVTLRCSPRSGDLSVYWYQQSLDQGLQFLIQYYNGEERAKGNILERFSAQQFPDLHSELNLSSLELGDSALYFCASSAYSGTDTNYGYTFGSGTRLTVV.